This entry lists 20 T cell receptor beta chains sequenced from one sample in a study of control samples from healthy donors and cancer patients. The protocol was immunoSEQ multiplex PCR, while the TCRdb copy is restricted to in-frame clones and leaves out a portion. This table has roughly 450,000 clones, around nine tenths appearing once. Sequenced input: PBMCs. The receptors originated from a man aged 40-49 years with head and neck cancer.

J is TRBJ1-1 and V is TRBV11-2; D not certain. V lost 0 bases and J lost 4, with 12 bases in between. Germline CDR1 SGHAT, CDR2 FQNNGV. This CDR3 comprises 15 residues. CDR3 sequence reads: CASSLEPGFFTEAFF. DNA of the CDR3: TGTGCCAGCAGCTTAGAACCGGGTTTCTTCACTGAAGCTTTCTTT.

The CDR3, as DNA: TGTGCCAGCAGCCAGACGGGACAGGGAAGCACAGATACGCAGTATTTT. Protein product: CASSQTGQGSTDTQYF. The V and J genes are TRBV4-2 and TRBJ2-3; TRBD1 matches at 9 bases. This CDR3 region has 16 residues. Trimming cost V 3 bases and J 0 bases; bases outside gene matches: 4. CDR1 is LGHNA, CDR2 YNFKEQ, per germline.

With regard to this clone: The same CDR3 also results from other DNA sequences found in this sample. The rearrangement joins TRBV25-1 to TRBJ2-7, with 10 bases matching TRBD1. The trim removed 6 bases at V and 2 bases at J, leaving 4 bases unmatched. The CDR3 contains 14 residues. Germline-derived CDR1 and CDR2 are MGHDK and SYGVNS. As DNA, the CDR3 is TGTGCCAGCAGAGGACAGGGGGGCCCCTACGAGCAGTACTTC. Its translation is CASRGQGGPYEQYF.

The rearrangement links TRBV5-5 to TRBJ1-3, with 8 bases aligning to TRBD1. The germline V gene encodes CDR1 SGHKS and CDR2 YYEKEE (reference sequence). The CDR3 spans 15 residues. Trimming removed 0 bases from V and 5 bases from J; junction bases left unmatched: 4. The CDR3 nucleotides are TGTGCCAGCAGCTTGGCAGGGGGCAGTCGAAACACCATATATTTT. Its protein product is CASSLAGGSRNTIYF. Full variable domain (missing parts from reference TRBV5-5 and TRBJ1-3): DAGVTQSPTHLIKTRGQQVTLRCSPISGHKSVSWYQQVLGQGPQFIFQYYEKEERGRGNFPDRFSARQFPNYSSELNVNALLLGDSALYLCASSLAGGSRNTIYFGEGSWLTVV.

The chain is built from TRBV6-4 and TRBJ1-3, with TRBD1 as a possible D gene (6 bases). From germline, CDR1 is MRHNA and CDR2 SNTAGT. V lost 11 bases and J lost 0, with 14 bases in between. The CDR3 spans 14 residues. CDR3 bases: TGTGCCCGGGGGGGACACTACTCTGGAAACACCATATATTTT. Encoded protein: CARGGHYSGNTIYF.

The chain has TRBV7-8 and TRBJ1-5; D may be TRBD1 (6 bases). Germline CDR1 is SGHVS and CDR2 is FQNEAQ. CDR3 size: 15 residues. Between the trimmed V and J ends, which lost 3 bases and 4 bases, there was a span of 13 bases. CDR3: CASSLLLQGNQPQHF. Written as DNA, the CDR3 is TGTGCCAGCAGCTTGCTCCTCCAGGGGAATCAGCCCCAGCATTTT.

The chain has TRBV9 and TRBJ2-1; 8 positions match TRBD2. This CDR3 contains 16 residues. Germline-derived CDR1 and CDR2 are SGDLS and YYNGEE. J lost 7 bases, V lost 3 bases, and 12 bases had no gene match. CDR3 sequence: CASSASLAGKKNEQFF. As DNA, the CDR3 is TGTGCCAGCAGCGCCTCATTAGCGGGAAAAAAGAATGAGCAGTTCTTC.

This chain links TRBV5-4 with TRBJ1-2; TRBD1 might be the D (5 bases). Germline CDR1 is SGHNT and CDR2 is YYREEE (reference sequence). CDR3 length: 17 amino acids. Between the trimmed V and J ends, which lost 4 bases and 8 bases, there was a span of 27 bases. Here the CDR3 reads CASSPQILGGGSGGYTF. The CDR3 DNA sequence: TGTGCCAGCAGCCCCCAGATATTGGGGGGAGGATCGGGGGGCTACACCTTC.

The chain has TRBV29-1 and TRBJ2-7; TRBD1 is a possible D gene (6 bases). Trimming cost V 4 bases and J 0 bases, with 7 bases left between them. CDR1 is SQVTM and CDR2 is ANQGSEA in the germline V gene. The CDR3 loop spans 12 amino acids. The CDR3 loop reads CSVVTGSYEQYF. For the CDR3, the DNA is TGCAGCGTTGTGACAGGCTCCTACGAGCAGTACTTC.

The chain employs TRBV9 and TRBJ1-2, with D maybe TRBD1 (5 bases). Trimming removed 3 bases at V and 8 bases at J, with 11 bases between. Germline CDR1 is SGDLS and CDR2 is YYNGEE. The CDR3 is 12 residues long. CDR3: CASSELQGGYTF. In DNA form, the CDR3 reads TGTGCCAGCAGCGAGCTCCAGGGAGGCTACACCTTC.

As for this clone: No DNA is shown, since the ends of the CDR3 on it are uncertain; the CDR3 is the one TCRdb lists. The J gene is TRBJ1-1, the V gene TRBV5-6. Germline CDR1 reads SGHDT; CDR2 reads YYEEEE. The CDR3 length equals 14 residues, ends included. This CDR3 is CASSFGPGNTEAFF.

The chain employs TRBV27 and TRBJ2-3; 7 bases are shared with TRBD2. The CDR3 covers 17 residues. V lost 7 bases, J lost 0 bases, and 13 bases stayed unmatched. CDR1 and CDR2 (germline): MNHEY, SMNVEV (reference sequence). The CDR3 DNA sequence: TGTGCCAGCATCTCTTTAGGGGCGGGAGCTAGCACAGATACGCAGTATTTT. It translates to CASISLGAGASTDTQYF.

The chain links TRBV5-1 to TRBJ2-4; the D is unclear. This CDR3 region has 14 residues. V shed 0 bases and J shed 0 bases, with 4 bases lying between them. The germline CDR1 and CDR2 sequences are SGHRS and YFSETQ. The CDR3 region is CASSLGIAKNIQYF. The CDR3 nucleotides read TGCGCCAGCAGCTTGGGGATAGCCAAAAACATTCAGTACTTC.

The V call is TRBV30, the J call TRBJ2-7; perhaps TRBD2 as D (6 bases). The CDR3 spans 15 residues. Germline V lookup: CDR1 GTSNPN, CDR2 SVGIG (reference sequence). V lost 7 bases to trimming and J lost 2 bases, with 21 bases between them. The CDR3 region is CALIPDRGLPYEQYF. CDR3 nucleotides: TGTGCCTTGATACCCGACCGGGGACTCCCCTACGAGCAGTACTTC.

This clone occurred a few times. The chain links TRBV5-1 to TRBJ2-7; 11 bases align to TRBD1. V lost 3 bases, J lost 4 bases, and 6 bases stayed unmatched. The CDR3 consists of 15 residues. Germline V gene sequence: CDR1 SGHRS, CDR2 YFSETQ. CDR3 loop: CASSSRDRGAYEQYF. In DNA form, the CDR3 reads TGCGCCAGCAGCTCCCGGGACAGGGGGGCGTACGAGCAGTACTTC.

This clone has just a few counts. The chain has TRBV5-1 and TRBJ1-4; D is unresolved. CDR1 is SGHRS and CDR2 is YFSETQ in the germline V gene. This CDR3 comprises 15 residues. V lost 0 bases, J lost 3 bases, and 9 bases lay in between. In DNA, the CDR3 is TGCGCCAGCAGCTTGGCCGCGGGGTCTAATGAAAAACTGTTTTTT. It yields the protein CASSLAAGSNEKLFF.

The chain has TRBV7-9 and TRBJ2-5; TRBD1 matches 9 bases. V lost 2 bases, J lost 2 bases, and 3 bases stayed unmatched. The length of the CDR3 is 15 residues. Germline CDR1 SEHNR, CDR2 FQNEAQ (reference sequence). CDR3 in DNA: TGTGCCAGCAGCTTACCGACAGGGGGGCAAGAGACCCAGTACTTC. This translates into CASSLPTGGQETQYF.

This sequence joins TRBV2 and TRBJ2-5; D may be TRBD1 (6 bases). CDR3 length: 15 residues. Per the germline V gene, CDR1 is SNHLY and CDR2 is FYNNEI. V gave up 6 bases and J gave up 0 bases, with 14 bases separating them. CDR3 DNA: TGTGCCAGCAGCGGGGCCGGGACATACCAAGAGACCCAGTACTTC. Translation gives CASSGAGTYQETQYF.

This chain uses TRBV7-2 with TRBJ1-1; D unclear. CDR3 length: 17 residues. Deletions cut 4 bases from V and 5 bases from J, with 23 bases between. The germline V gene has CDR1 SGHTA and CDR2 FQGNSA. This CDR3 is CASSWTAGRGRETEAFF. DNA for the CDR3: TGTGCCAGCAGCTGGACGGCGGGGAGAGGGAGGGAAACTGAAGCTTTCTTT.

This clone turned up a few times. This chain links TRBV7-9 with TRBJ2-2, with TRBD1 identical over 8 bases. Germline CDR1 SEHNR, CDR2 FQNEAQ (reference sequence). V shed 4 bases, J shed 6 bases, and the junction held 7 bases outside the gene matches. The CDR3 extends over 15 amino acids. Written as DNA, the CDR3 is TGTGCCAGCAGCTCGGGACAGGTGGGACCCGGGGAGCTGTTTTTT. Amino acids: CASSSGQVGPGELFF.